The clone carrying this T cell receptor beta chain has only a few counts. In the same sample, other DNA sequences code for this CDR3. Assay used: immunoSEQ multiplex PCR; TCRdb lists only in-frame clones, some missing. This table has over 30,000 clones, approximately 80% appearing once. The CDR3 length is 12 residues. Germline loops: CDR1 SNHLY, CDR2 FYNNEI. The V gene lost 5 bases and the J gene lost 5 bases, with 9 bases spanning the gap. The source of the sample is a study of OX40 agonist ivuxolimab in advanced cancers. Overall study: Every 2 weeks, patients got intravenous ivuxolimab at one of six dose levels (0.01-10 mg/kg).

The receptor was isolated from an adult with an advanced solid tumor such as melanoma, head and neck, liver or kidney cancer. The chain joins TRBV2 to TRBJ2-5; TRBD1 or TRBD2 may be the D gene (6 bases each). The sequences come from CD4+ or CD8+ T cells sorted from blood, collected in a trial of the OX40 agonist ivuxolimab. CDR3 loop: CASSWRGETQYF. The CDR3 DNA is TGTGCCAGCAGTTGGAGGGGGGAGACCCAGTACTTC.